This TCR beta chain was documented in a study of beta chain features in type 1 diabetes. Points on this clone: Its antigen is undetermined.

Since all of the isolated RNA was reverse transcribed, expressed TCRB transcripts were what got sequenced. Measured with immunoSEQ multiplex PCR; TCRdb has only the in-frame clones, and not every one. The sample comprises about 650,000 clones, roughly 12% of which are singletons, and more than 0.1% rests with the top ten. Study results and limitations: The study found moderately but significantly shorter TCRB CDR3s in all four CD4+ subsets of Type 1 diabetes patients.

CDR3 length: 14 residues. CDR1 and CDR2 (germline): SNHLY, FYNNEI. V was pared by 6 bases and J by 6 bases, with 15 bases between. The genes are TRBV2 and TRBJ2-1, with D tentatively TRBD1 or TRBD2 (6 bases each). The sample was naive CD4+ T cells from blood. The sequence was obtained from a man aged 30 to 39 with type 1 diabetes. CDR3 loop: CASRPQGGPNEQFF. The CDR3 DNA reads as TGTGCCAGCAGGCCCCAAGGGGGGCCCAATGAGCAGTTCTTC.